The 27 T cell receptor beta chains presented below share a single source sample, sequenced in a study of cytomegalovirus exposure and HLA in healthy donors. It was with 60 Vbeta and 13 Jbeta primers that the PCR ran. This table comes from immunoSEQ multiplex PCR, and its TCRdb copy is limited to in-frame clones, with some not included. This sample has some 110,000 clones, with approximately 72% found just once. The sequenced sample consisted of PBMCs. Every receptor here comes from a man aged 18 to 30 in good health and CMV-seronegative.

The genes are TRBV6-6 and TRBJ1-1; D is perhaps TRBD1 (5 bases). From germline, CDR1 is MNHNY and CDR2 SVGAGI (reference sequence). The length of the CDR3 is 15 residues. V was clipped by 0 bases and J by 0 bases, with 8 bases between them. CDR3 in DNA: TGTGCCAGCAGTTACTCGGCAGGGATGAACACTGAAGCTTTCTTT. Translated, it gives CASSYSAGMNTEAFF.

Notes on this clone: One end of the junction fails to match germline, which may point to a read error. In DNA, the CDR3 is TGTCCCAGCAGCTTAGGCTCGGGAGTCGCCTACGAGCAGTACTTC. Encoded protein: CPSSLGSGVAYEQYF. The V gene is TRBV13, the J gene TRBJ2-7; D perhaps matches TRBD2 (6 bases). The CDR3 runs to 15 residues. Germline V gene sequence: CDR1 PRHDT, CDR2 FYEKMQ (reference sequence).

The chain has TRBV6-5 and TRBJ2-7, with 7 bases fitting TRBD2. With 0 bases clipped from V and 3 bases from J, the junction kept 8 bases outside the gene matches. The CDR3 runs 16 residues. Germline CDR1 MNHEY, CDR2 SVGAGI. In DNA form, the CDR3 reads TGTGCCAGCAGTTACTCTGCGACTAGCCGCCTCTACGAGCAGTACTTC. Translation gives CASSYSATSRLYEQYF.

The rearrangement uses TRBV9 and TRBJ1-2; D is possibly TRBD1 (5 bases). Trimming removed 3 bases at V and 4 bases at J, with 13 bases between. The germline CDR1 and CDR2 sequences are SGDLS and YYNGEE. The CDR3 has 14 amino acids. This CDR3 is CASSEAGLGYGYTF. CDR3 coding DNA: TGTGCCAGCAGCGAGGCAGGGTTGGGCTATGGCTACACCTTC. Supplemented by reference TRBV9 and TRBJ1-2, the full variable domain reads DSGVTQTPKHLITATGQRVTLRCSPRSGDLSVYWYQQSLDQGLQFLIQYYNGEERAKGNILERFSAQQFPDLHSELNLSSLELGDSALYFCASSEAGLGYGYTFGSGTRLTVV.

The rearrangement uses TRBV19 and TRBJ2-5; 7 bases map to TRBD1. Germline-derived CDR1 and CDR2 are LNHDA and SQIVND (reference sequence). The CDR3 is made up of 15 amino acids. V was pared by 4 bases and J by 5 bases, with 10 bases of the junction left unmatched. CDR3 sequence: CASSTGQEISETQYF. Written as DNA, the CDR3 is TGTGCCAGTAGTACAGGACAGGAAATTTCGGAGACCCAGTACTTC.

The chain uses TRBV7-2 and TRBJ2-1; 9 bases fit TRBD2. The CDR3 runs 15 residues. V dropped 1 base and J dropped 6; count of bases not matched to a gene: 4. Germline CDR1 SGHTA, CDR2 FQGNSA. The CDR3 nucleotides are TGTGCCAGCAGCTTAGTCTCGGGACTAGCCAATGAGCAGTTCTTC. This encodes CASSLVSGLANEQFF.

The genes are TRBV28 and TRBJ1-2, with 8 bases lining up with TRBD1. This CDR3 is built from 14 residues. The V and J ends lost 4 bases and 6 bases, in that order; junction bases with no gene match: 7. Germline CDR1 MDHEN, CDR2 SYDVKM. DNA of the CDR3: TGTGCCAGCAGTTCCCTTCAGGGGGCAGATGGCTACACCTTC. It yields the protein CASSSLQGADGYTF.

The CDR3 region is CASKPGQGARAEQYF. The CDR3 nucleotides are TGTGCCAGCAAACCGGGACAGGGGGCGCGTGCGGAGCAGTACTTC. V gene TRBV19 combines with J gene TRBJ2-7, with 12 bases matching TRBD1. V lost 9 bases to trimming and J lost 7 bases; unmatched junction nucleotides: 13. Germline loops: CDR1 LNHDA, CDR2 SQIVND (reference sequence). This CDR3 is 15 amino acids long.

The rearrangement links TRBV11-3 to TRBJ2-7, with a weak D call TRBD2 (6 bases). Germline loops: CDR1 SGHNT, CDR2 YENEEA. V was pared by 4 bases and J by 1 base, with 8 bases between. This CDR3 region has 13 residues. The CDR3 protein is CASSSGTSYEQYF. The CDR3 DNA reads TGTGCCAGCAGCTCCGGGACTTCCTACGAGCAGTACTTC.

The rearrangement joins TRBV2 to TRBJ2-5, with TRBD1 as a possible D gene (6 bases). This CDR3 has 13 amino acids. Germline V gives CDR1 SNHLY, CDR2 FYNNEI. V was cut by 6 bases and J by 5 bases, with 13 bases left in between. CDR3 coding DNA: TGTGCCAGCAGCCCAGGGGAAAAGGAGACCCAGTACTTC. Its translation is CASSPGEKETQYF.

This rearrangement joins TRBV5-1 to TRBJ1-3, with a possible D match to TRBD1 (6 bases). The germline CDR1 and CDR2 sequences are SGHRS and YFSETQ. The CDR3 length is 16 residues. The ends were cut back, 1 base at V and 0 bases at J, with 11 bases in the middle. The CDR3 DNA reads as TGCGCCAGCAGCTTGACAGGGATGAGCTCTGGAAACACCATATATTTT. Its protein is CASSLTGMSSGNTIYF.

V and J are TRBV6-4 and TRBJ1-6; D is ambiguous. Trimming cost V 3 bases and J 7 bases, with 10 bases left between them. CDR1 and CDR2 (germline): MRHNA, SNTAGT. This CDR3 spans 14 amino acids. The chain's CDR3 is CASSETWENSPLHF. In DNA form, the CDR3 reads TGTGCCAGCAGTGAGACTTGGGAGAATTCACCCCTCCACTTT.

This clone has a handful of counts. The rearrangement uses TRBV6-1 and TRBJ1-4, with D hard to call. Per germline, CDR1 MNHNS and CDR2 SASEGT. The ends were cut back, 5 bases at V and 5 bases at J, with 15 bases in the middle. The CDR3 has 15 amino acids. The CDR3 region is CASSPRSEANEKLFF. In DNA form, the CDR3 reads TGTGCCAGCAGTCCCAGGTCGGAGGCCAATGAAAAACTGTTTTTT.

The V and J genes are TRBV30 and TRBJ1-2; a weak D match, TRBD1 (6 bases). The CDR3 has 13 residues. V lost 3 bases to trimming and J lost 8 bases, with 16 bases between them. Germline CDR1 reads GTSNPN; CDR2 reads SVGIG (reference sequence). The CDR3 DNA reads TGTGCCTGGAGCTTAGGGGGAACCAAAGGCTACACCTTC. It translates to CAWSLGGTKGYTF.

J is TRBJ1-5 and V is TRBV10-2; D unresolved. The V end lost 0 bases, the J end lost 9 bases, and 15 bases lay between the germline ends. The CDR3 has 15 residues. Germline CDR1 reads WSHSY; CDR2 reads SAAADI. Written as DNA, the CDR3 is TGCGCCAGCAGTGAGTCCGCGGAAGTTTTGGGGCCCCAGCATTTT. Its protein product is CASSESAEVLGPQHF.

The chain couples TRBV28 to TRBJ2-2; 13 positions match TRBD2. The V gene end was trimmed by 6 bases and the J gene end by 0 bases; junction bases not matched to a gene: 4. Per germline, CDR1 MDHEN and CDR2 SYDVKM. The CDR3 loop spans 17 amino acids. CDR3 amino acids: CASSGLAGAPNTGELFF. The CDR3 DNA follows: TGTGCCAGCAGCGGACTAGCGGGGGCCCCGAACACCGGGGAGCTGTTTTTT.

The table lists this clone with a few counts. This chain uses TRBV28 with TRBJ1-1; D unresolved. Germline V lookup: CDR1 MDHEN, CDR2 SYDVKM. V was pared by 2 bases and J by 2 bases, with 6 bases between. The CDR3 spans 13 residues. This chain's CDR3 is CASSLIQNTEAFF. The CDR3, as DNA: TGTGCCAGCAGTTTAATTCAAAACACTGAAGCTTTCTTT.

This chain connects TRBV11-2 to TRBJ2-7; no clear D. V lost 2 bases and J lost 6, with 14 bases in between. The CDR3 is made up of 14 amino acids. The V gene's germline CDR1 is SGHAT and CDR2 FQNNGV. DNA of the CDR3: TGTGCCAGCAGCTTAAGATCTCTTAGCAGCGAGCAGTACTTC. Amino acid sequence: CASSLRSLSSEQYF.

This clone was counted between two and nine times. The chain has TRBV2 and TRBJ2-7; TRBD2 aligns across 8 bases. Germline-derived CDR1 and CDR2 are SNHLY and FYNNEI. The CDR3 extends over 14 amino acids. The V and J ends lost 7 bases and 3 bases, in that order; junction bases with no gene match: 8. This CDR3 is CASTRAGVGYEQYF. The DNA for the CDR3 is TGTGCCAGCACCCGAGCGGGGGTTGGCTACGAGCAGTACTTC.

This clone occurred a few times. The rearrangement joins TRBV27 to TRBJ1-2; D is undetermined. The CDR3 has 16 residues. In germline, CDR1 is MNHEY, CDR2 SMNVEV (reference sequence). V was cut by 5 bases and J by 4 bases, with 20 bases left in between. CDR3 sequence reads: CASSPIALRGGYGYTF. The CDR3 DNA reads as TGTGCCAGCAGTCCAATCGCCCTGCGGGGTGGCTATGGCTACACCTTC.

This chain joins TRBV5-6 and TRBJ2-7; perhaps TRBD2 as D (6 bases). Trimming cost V 4 bases and J 1 base, with 6 bases left between them. The CDR3 runs to 12 residues. Germline-derived CDR1 and CDR2 are SGHDT and YYEEEE. The CDR3 DNA sequence: TGTGCCAGCAGCCGGGGGTCCTACGAGCAGTACTTC. Translation gives CASSRGSYEQYF.

The V call is TRBV30, the J call TRBJ1-4; tentative D call: TRBD1 (6 bases). Per germline, CDR1 GTSNPN and CDR2 SVGIG (reference sequence). The CDR3 totals 16 residues. Trimming took off 0 bases at V and 12 bases at J, with 23 bases between the two ends. The CDR3 DNA sequence: TGTGCCTGGAGTGTGATGCAAGGCAGGTCTTCAGGGGAACTGTTTTTT. This translates into CAWSVMQGRSSGELFF.

This clone was detected a few times. This chain connects TRBV5-1 to TRBJ2-5; D gene ambiguous. Germline loops: CDR1 SGHRS, CDR2 YFSETQ. The CDR3 consists of 14 residues. V was cut by 0 bases and J by 4 bases, with 10 bases left in between. The chain's CDR3 is CASSLAPRGETQYF. The CDR3, as DNA: TGCGCCAGCAGCTTGGCCCCCAGAGGAGAGACCCAGTACTTC.

The chain has TRBV2 and TRBJ2-7, with 11 nucleotides matching TRBD2. This CDR3 has 15 amino acids. CDR1 and CDR2 from the germline V gene are SNHLY and FYNNEI. V shed 5 bases, J shed 4 bases, and the junction held 7 bases outside the gene matches. In DNA form, the CDR3 reads TGTGCCAGCAGTCAGCCTTTAGCGGGAGGGTACGAGCAGTACTTC. Translation: CASSQPLAGGYEQYF.

The DNA of the CDR3 is TGTGCCAGCAGCTGGACTAGCGGGAGAAGCAATGAGCAGTTCTTC. It codes for CASSWTSGRSNEQFF. The chain employs TRBV5-6 and TRBJ2-1; 13 nucleotides match TRBD2. The CDR3 is 15 residues long. V dropped 3 bases and J dropped 6; count of bases not matched to a gene: 3. CDR1 and CDR2 (germline): SGHDT, YYEEEE.

For the CDR3, the DNA is TGTGCCAGCAGCCAACTAAACAGGGCACGGTACGAGCAGTACTTC. It translates to CASSQLNRARYEQYF. The rearrangement uses TRBV16 and TRBJ2-7, with a weak D call TRBD1 (6 bases). V lost 2 bases and J 4 bases, leaving 15 bases between the germline ends. The CDR3 runs to 15 residues. Germline V gene lookup returns CDR1 KGHSY and CDR2 FQNENV.

The rearrangement joins TRBV18 to TRBJ2-1; D possibly corresponds to TRBD1 (6 bases). Trimming took off 4 bases at V and 8 bases at J, with 9 bases between the two ends. CDR1 KGHSH and CDR2 LQKENI come from the germline V gene. CDR3 length: 12 residues. CDR3 amino acids: CASSLQGYEQFF. CDR3 in DNA: TGTGCCAGCTCACTACAGGGCTATGAGCAGTTCTTC.